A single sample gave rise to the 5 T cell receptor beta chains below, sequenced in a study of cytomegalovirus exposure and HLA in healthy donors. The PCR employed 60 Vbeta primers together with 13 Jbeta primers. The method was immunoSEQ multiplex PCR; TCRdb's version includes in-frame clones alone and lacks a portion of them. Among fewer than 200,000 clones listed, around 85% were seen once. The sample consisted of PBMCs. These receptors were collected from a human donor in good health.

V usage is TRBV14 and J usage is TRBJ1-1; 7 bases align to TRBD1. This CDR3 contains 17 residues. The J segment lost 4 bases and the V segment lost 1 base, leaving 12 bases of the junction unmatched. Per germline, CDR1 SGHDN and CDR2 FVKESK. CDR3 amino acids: CASSQADLTGEVTEAFF. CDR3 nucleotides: TGTGCCAGCAGCCAAGCGGATCTAACAGGGGAGGTCACTGAAGCTTTCTTT.

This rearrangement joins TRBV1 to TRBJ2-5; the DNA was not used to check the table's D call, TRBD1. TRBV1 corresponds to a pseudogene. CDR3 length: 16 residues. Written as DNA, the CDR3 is TGCACCAGCAGCCTTGGAAAGGCCAGGGGAAAAGAGACCCAGTACTTC. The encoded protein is CTSSLGKARGKETQYF.

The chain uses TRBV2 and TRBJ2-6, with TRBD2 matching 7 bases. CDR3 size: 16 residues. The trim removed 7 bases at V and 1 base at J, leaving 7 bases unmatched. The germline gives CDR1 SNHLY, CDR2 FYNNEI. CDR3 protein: CASTGGRGSGANVLTF. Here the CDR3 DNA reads TGTGCCAGCACCGGGGGGAGAGGGTCTGGGGCCAACGTCCTGACTTTC.

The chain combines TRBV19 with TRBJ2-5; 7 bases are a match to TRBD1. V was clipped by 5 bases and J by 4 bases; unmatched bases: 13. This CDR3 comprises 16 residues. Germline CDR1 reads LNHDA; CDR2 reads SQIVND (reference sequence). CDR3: CASSPRLRQGSETQYF. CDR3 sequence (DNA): TGTGCCAGTAGTCCCCGACTTAGACAGGGATCAGAGACCCAGTACTTC.

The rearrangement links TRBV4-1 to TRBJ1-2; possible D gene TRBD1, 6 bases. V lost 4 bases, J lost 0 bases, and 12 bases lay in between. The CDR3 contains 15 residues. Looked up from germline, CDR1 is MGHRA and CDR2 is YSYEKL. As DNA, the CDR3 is TGCGCCAGCAGCCCTCAACAGGGAGCTAACTATGGCTACACCTTC. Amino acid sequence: CASSPQQGANYGYTF.